This record concerns one TCR beta chain sequence. The target antigen is unknown. The data derive from a study of persistence of HIV-infected CD4 T cells. This was the immunoSEQ version 4 assay in survey mode. Profiling relied on immunoSEQ multiplex PCR, and the TCRdb table lists in-frame clones only, not all of them. Of some 30,000 clones in the sample, 70% were seen once. Study results and caveats: CMV- and Gag-responding cells had lower TCRbeta richness than CD3/CD28-responding cells.

V was shortened by 4 bases and J by 8 bases, with 18 bases between the two germline ends. Germline lookup yields CDR1 SGDLS and CDR2 YYNGEE. CDR3 length: 14 residues. The stimulus was an HIV-1 Gag 15-mer peptide pool, about 1.1 ug/peptide/mL. Responding CD4+ T cells were sorted by upregulation of both CD40 ligand and CD69. CD4+ T cell counts exceeded 400 cells/uL; CMV serology was positive. The V and J genes are TRBV9 and TRBJ1-2; possible D gene TRBD1, 6 bases. The sequenced sample was CD4+ T cells sorted from PBMCs after roughly 18-hour stimulation, obtained from a patient who received antiretroviral therapy. The TCR originated in an adult man with HIV who was CMV-seropositive. As DNA, the CDR3 is TGTGCCAGCAGCTATGGGGGGCAATCTGGAGGCTACACCTTC. Amino acid sequence: CASSYGGQSGGYTF.